The sequence of this T cell receptor (beta chain) was determined in a study of post-analysis software for immune sequencing data. As for the study in general: In terms of disease course, relapsing-remitting, secondary progressive and progressive-relapsing multiple sclerosis were included.

General observations from the study: For normalized Chao1 diversity, multiple sclerosis patients scored significantly lower than controls did.

Presence of unique molecular identifiers characterized the TCR beta cDNA libraries. One entry per CDR3 protein, called by TCRdb with MiXCR from the PCR reads. The table shows about 770,000 distinct CDR3 sequences, with 40% to 55% occurring only once. In its sample, this clonotype was seen a few times. The antigen is unknown. Input material: blood. The receptor's source is a girl aged 5 to 17 with multiple sclerosis.

The CDR3 region is CAIIDGTGYGYTF. Written as DNA, the CDR3 is TGTGCCATAATAGACGGGACAGGCTATGGCTACACCTTC. The rearrangement joins TRBV10-3 to TRBJ1-2, with 8 bases fitting TRBD1. The trim removed 9 bases at V and 4 bases at J, leaving 7 bases unmatched. Germline CDR1 ENHRY, CDR2 SYGVKD. This CDR3 is 13 amino acids long.